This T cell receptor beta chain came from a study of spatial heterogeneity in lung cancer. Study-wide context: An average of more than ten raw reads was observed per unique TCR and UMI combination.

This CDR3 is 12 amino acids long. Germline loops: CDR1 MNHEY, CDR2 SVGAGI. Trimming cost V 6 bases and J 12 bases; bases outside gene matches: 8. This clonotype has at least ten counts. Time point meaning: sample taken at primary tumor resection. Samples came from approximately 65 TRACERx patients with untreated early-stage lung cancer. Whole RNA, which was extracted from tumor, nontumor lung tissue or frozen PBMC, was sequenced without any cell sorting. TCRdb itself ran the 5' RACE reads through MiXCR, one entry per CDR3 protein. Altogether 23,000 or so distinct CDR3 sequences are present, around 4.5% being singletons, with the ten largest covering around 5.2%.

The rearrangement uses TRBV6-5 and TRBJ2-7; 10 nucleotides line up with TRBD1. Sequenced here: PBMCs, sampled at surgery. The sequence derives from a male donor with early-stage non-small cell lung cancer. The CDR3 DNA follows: TGTGCCAGCAGACGGGACAGGGGCCGAATGTACTTC. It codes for CASRRDRGRMYF.